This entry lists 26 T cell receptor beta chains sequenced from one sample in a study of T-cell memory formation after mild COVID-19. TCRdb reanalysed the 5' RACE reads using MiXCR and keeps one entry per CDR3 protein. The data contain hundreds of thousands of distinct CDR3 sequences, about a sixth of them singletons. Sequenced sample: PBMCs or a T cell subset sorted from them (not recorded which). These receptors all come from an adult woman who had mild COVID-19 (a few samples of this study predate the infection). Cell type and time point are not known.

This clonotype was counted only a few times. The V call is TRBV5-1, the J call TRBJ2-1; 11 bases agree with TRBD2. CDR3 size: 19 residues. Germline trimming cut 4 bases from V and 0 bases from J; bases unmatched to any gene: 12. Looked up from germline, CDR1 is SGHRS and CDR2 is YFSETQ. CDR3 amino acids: CASSAYGTSGVSSYNEQFF. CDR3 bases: TGCGCCAGCAGCGCATACGGGACTAGCGGCGTCAGCTCCTACAATGAGCAGTTCTTC.

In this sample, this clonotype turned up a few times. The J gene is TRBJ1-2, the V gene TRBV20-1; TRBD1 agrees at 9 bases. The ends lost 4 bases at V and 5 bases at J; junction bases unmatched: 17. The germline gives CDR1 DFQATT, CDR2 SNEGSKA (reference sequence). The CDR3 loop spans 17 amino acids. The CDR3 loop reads CSANGYFGQGSWYGYTF. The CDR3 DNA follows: TGCAGTGCTAATGGTTATTTCGGACAGGGGAGTTGGTATGGCTACACCTTC.

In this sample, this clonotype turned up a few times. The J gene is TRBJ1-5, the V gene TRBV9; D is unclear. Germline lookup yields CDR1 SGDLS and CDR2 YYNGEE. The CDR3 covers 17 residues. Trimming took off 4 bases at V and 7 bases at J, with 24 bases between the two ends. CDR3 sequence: CASSPNPLGAREQPQHF. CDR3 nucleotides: TGTGCCAGCAGCCCGAACCCCCTGGGCGCACGGGAACAGCCCCAGCATTTT.

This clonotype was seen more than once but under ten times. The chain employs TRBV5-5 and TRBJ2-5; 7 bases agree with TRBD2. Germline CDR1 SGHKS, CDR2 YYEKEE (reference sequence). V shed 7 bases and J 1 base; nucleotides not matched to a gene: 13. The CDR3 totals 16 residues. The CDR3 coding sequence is TGTGCCAGCGGTCCTGCCATTGGGGGGGGCCAAGAGACCCAGTACTTC. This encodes CASGPAIGGGQETQYF.

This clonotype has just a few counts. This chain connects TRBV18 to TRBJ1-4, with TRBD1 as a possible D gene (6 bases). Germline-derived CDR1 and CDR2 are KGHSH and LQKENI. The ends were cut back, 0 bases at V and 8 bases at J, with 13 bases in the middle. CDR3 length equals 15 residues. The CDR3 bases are TGTGCCAGCTCACCACCGGGGACATATGAGGAAAAACTGTTTTTT. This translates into CASSPPGTYEEKLFF.

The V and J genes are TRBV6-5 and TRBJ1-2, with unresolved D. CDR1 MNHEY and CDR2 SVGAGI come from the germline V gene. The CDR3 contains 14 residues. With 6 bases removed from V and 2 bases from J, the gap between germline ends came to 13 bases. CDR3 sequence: CASRPEAANYGYTF. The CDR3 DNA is TGTGCCAGCAGGCCTGAGGCGGCCAACTATGGCTACACCTTC.

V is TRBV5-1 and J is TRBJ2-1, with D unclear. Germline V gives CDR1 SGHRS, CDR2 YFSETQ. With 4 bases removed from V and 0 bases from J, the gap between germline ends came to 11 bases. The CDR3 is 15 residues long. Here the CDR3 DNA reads TGCGCCAGCAGCCCCTCGGGCCTCTCCTACAATGAGCAGTTCTTC. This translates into CASSPSGLSYNEQFF.

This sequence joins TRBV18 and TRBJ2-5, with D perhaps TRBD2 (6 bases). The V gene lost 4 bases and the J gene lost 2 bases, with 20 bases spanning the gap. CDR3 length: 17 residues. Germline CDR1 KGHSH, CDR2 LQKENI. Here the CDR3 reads CASSQISSGPFQETQYF. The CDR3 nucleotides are TGTGCCAGCTCACAGATAAGTAGCGGACCATTTCAAGAGACCCAGTACTTC.

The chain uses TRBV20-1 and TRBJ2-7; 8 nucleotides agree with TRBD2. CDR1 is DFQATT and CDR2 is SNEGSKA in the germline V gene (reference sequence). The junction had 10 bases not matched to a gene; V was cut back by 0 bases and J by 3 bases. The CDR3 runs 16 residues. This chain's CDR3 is CSARDPAGAIYYEQYF. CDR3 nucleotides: TGCAGTGCTAGAGATCCAGCGGGGGCCATATACTACGAGCAGTACTTC.

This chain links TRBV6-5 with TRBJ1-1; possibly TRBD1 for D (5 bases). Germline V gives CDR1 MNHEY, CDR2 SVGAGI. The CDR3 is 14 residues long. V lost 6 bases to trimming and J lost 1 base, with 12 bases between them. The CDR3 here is CASRNQGSNTEAFF. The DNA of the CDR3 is TGTGCCAGCAGAAATCAGGGCTCGAACACTGAAGCTTTCTTT.

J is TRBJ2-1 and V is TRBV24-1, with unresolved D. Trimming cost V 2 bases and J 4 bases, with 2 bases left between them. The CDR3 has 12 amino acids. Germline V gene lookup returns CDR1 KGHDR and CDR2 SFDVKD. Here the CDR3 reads CATSDSYNEQFF. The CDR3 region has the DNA TGTGCCACCAGTGATTCTTACAATGAGCAGTTCTTC.

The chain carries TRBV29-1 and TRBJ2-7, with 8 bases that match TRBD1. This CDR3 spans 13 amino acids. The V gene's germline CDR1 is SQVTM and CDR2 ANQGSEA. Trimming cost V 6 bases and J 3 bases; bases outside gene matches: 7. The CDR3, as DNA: TGCAGCGTAACTGACAGGGGCTTCTACGAGCAGTACTTC. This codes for CSVTDRGFYEQYF.

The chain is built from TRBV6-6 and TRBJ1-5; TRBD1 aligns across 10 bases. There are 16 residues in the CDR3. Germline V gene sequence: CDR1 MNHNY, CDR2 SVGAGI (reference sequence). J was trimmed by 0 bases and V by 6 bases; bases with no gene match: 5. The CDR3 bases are TGTGCCAGCAGCGGACAGGGGGAACGTAGCAATCAGCCCCAGCATTTT. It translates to CASSGQGERSNQPQHF.

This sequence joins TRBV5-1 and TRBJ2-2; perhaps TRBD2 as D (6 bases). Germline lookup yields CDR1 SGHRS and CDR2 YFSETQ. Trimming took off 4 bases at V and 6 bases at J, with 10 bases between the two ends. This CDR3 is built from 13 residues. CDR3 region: CASSIGGPGELFF. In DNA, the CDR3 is TGCGCCAGCAGCATCGGGGGTCCCGGGGAGCTGTTTTTT.

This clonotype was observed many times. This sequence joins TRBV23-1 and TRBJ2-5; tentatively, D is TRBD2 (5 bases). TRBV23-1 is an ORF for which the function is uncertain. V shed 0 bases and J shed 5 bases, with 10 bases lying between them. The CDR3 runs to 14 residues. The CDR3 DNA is TGCGCCAGCAGTCAATCAGTCCAGCGGGAGACCCAGTACTTC. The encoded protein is CASSQSVQRETQYF.

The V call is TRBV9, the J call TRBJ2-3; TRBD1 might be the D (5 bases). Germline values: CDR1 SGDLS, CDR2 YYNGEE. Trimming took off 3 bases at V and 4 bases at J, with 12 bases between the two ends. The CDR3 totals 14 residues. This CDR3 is CASSESGAADTQYF. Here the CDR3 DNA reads TGTGCCAGCAGCGAGAGTGGGGCGGCAGATACGCAGTATTTT.

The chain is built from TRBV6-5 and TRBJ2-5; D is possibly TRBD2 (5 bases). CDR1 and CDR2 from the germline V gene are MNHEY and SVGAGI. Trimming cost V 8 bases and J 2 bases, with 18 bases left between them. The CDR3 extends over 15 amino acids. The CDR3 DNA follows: TGTGCCAGCTCCCTAGAGGGTGGCAGACAAGAGACCCAGTACTTC. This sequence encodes CASSLEGGRQETQYF.

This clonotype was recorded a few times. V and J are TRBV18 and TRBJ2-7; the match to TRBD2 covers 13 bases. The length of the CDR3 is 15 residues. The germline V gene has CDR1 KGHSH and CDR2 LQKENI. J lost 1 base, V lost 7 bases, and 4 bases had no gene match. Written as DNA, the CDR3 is TGTGCCAGCTTAACTAGCGGGAGGGCGTCCTACGAGCAGTACTTC. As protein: CASLTSGRASYEQYF.

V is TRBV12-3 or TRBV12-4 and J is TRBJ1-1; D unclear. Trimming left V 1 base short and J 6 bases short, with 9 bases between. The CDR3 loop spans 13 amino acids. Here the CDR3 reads CASSLDFQAEAFF. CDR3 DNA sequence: TGTGCCAGCAGTTTAGATTTTCAGGCTGAAGCTTTCTTT.

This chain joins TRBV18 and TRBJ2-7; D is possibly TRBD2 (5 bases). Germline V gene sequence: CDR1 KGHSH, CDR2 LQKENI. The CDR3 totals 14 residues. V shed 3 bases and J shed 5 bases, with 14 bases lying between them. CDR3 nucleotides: TGTGCCAGCTCACCGCGGGCGGGTGGGGACGAGCAGTACTTC. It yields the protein CASSPRAGGDEQYF.

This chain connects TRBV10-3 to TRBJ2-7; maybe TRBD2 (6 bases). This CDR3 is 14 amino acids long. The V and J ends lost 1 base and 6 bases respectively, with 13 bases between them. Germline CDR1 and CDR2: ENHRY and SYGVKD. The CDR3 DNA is TGTGCCATCAGTGAGTTGGCGGGACCGCTCGAGCAGTACTTC. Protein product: CAISELAGPLEQYF.

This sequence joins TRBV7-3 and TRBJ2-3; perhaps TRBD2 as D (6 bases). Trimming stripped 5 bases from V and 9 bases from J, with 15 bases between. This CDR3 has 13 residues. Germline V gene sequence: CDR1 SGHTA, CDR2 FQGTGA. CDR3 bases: TGTGCCAGCAGCGCCGCGGGACCGGGGACGCAGTATTTT. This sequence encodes CASSAAGPGTQYF. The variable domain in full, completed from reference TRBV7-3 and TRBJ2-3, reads GAGVSQTPSNKVTEKGKYVELRCDPISGHTALYWYRQSLGQGPEFLIYFQGTGAADDSGLPNDRFFAVRPEGSVSTLKIQRTERGDSAVYLCASSAAGPGTQYFGPGTRLTVL.

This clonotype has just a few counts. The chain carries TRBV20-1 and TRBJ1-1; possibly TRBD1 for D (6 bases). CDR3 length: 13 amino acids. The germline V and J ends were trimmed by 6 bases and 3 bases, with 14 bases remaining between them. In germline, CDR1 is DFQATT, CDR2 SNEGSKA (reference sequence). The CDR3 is CSAEQGYDTEAFF. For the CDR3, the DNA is TGCAGTGCAGAACAGGGTTATGACACTGAAGCTTTCTTT.

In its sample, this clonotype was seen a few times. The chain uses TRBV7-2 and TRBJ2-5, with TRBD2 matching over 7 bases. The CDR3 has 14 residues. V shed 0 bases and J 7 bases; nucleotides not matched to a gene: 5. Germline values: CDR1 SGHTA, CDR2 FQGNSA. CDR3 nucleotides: TGTGCCAGCAGCTTAGCGCGACTAGCTCCGACCCAGTACTTC. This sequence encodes CASSLARLAPTQYF.

The CDR3 DNA reads as TGTGCCTGGAGTGTCTTTATTGGAGCCCGCCCCAATGAGCAGTTCTTC. Its translation is CAWSVFIGARPNEQFF. V and J are TRBV30 and TRBJ2-1; D not certain. The CDR3 sequence is 16 residues long. The V end was cut by 0 bases, the J end by 6 bases, with 18 bases between. The germline V gene has CDR1 GTSNPN and CDR2 SVGIG (reference sequence).

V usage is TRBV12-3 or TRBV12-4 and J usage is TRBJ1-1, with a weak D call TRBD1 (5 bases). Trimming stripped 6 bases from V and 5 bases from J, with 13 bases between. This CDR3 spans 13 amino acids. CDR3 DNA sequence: TGTGCCAGCAGAGGACCAGGGATTACTGAAGCTTTCTTT. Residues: CASRGPGITEAFF.